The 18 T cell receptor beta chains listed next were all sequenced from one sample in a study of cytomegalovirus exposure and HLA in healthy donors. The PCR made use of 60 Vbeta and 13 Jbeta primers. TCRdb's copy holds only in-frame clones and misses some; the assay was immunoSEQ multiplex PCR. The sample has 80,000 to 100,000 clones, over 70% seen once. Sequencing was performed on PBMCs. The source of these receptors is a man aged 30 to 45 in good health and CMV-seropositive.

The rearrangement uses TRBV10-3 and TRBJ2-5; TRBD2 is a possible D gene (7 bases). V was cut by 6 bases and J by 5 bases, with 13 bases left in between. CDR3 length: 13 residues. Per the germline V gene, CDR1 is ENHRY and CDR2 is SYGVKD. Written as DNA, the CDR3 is TGTGCCATCAGGGGGAAGGGGGGGGAGACCCAGTACTTC. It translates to CAIRGKGGETQYF.

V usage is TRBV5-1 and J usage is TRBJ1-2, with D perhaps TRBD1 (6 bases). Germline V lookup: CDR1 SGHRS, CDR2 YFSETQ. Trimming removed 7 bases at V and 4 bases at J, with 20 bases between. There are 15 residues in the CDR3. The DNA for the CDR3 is TGCGCCAGCGGGGGGGGTCTTGGACAGTTCTATGGCTACACCTTC. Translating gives CASGGGLGQFYGYTF.

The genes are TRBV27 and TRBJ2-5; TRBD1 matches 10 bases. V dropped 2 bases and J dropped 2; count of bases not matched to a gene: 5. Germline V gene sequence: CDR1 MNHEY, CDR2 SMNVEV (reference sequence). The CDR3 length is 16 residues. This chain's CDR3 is CASSLGDRGPQETQYF. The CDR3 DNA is TGTGCCAGCAGTTTAGGCGACAGGGGGCCTCAAGAGACCCAGTACTTC.

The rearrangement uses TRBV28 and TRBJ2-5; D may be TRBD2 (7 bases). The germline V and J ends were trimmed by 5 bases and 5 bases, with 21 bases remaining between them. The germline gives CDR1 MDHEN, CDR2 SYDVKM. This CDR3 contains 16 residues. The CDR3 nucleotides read TGTGCCAGCAGTCCCTCTGGGGGGGCGGCTCGGGAGACCCAGTACTTC. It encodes CASSPSGGAARETQYF.

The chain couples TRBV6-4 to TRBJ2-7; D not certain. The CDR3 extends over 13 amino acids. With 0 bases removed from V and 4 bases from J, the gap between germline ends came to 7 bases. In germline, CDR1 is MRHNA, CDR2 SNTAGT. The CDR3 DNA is TGTGCCAGCAGTGACTCGCCCGGGTACGAGCAGTACTTC. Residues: CASSDSPGYEQYF.

In nucleotides, the CDR3 is TGTGCCAGCAGCTGGGCCGCGGGGGGTCAGCCCCAGCATTTT. Amino acid sequence: CASSWAAGGQPQHF. The chain couples TRBV5-6 to TRBJ1-5, with D tentatively TRBD1 (5 bases). V was trimmed by 3 bases and J by 6 bases, leaving 13 bases between them. The CDR3 is 14 amino acids. The germline V gene encodes CDR1 SGHDT and CDR2 YYEEEE.

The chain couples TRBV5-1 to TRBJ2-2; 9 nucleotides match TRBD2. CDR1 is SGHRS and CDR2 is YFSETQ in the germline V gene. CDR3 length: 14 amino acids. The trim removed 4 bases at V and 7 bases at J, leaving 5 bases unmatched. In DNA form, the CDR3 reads TGCGCCAGCAGCGGCGGGAGGGACTACGGGGAGCTGTTTTTT. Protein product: CASSGGRDYGELFF.

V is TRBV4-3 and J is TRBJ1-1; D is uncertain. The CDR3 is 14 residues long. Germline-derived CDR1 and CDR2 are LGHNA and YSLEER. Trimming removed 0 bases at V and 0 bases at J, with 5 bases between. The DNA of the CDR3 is TGCGCCAGCAGCCAAGATCGTGTGAACACTGAAGCTTTCTTT. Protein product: CASSQDRVNTEAFF.

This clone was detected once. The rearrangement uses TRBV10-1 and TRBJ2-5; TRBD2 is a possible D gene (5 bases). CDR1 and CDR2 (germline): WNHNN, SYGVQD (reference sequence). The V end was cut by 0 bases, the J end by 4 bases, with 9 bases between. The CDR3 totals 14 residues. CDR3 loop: CASSESGRPETQYF. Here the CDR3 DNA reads TGCGCCAGCAGTGAGTCTGGGAGACCAGAGACCCAGTACTTC.

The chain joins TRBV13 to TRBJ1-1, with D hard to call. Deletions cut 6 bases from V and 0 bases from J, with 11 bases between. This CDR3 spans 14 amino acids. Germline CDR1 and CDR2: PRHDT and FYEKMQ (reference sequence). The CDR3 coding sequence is TGTGCCAGCAGTCCCCGGTCGTTGAACACTGAAGCTTTCTTT. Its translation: CASSPRSLNTEAFF.

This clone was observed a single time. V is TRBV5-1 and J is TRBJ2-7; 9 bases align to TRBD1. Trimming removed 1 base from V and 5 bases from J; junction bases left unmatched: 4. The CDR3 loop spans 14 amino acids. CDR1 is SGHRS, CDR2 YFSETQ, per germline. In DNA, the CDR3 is TGCGCCAGCAGCTTGATGGACAGGGGTGACGAGCAGTACTTC. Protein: CASSLMDRGDEQYF.

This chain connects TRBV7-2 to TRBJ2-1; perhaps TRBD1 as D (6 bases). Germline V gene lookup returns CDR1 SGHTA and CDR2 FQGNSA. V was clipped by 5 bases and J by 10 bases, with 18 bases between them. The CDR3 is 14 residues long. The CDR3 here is CASSLWGLPKEQFF. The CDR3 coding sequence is TGTGCCAGCAGCCTCTGGGGGCTCCCGAAAGAGCAGTTCTTC. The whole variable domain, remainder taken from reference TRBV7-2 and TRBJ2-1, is GAGVSQSPSNKVTEKGKDVELRCDPISGHTALYWYRQSLGQGLEFLIYFQGNSAPDKSGLPSDRFSAERTGGSVSTLTIQRTQQEDSAVYLCASSLWGLPKEQFFGPGTRLTVL.

CDR3 in amino acids: CASSLTSGGSGELFF. The CDR3 DNA follows: TGTGCCAGCAGTTTAACTAGCGGGGGCTCCGGGGAGCTGTTTTTT. The chain is built from TRBV28 and TRBJ2-2; 11 bases map to TRBD2. After removal of 2 bases from V and 6 bases from J, the junction contained 2 bases not matched to a gene. CDR3 size: 15 residues. In germline, CDR1 is MDHEN, CDR2 SYDVKM.

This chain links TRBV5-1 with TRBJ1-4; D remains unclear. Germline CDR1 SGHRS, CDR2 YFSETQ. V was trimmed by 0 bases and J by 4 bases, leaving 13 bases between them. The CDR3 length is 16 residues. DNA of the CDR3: TGCGCCAGCAGCTTGGCCGGCGGGAGAAATAATGAAAAACTGTTTTTT. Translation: CASSLAGGRNNEKLFF.

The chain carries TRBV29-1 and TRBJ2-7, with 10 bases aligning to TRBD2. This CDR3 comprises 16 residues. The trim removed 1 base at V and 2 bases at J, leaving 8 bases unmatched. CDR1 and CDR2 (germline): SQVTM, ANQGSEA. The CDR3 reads CSVEAYLAGATYEQYF. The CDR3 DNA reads TGCAGCGTTGAAGCTTACCTAGCGGGGGCGACCTACGAGCAGTACTTC.

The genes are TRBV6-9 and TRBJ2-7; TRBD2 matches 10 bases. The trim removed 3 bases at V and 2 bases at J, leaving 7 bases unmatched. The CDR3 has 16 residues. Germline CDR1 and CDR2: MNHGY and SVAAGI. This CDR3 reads CASSYLASGRAYEQYF. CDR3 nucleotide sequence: TGTGCCAGCAGTTACCTGGCCAGCGGGAGGGCCTACGAGCAGTACTTC.

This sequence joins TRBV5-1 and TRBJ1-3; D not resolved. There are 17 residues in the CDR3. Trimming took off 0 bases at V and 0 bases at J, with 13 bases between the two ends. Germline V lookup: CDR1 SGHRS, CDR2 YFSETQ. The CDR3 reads CASSLAGSSSSGNTIYF. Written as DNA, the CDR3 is TGCGCCAGCAGCTTGGCAGGCTCCTCGTCCTCTGGAAACACCATATATTTT. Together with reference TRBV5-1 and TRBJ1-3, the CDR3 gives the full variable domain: KAGVTQTPRYLIKTRGQQVTLSCSPISGHRSVSWYQQTPGQGLQFLFEYFSETQRNKGNFPGRFSGRQFSNSRSEMNVSTLELGDSALYLCASSLAGSSSSGNTIYFGEGSWLTVV.

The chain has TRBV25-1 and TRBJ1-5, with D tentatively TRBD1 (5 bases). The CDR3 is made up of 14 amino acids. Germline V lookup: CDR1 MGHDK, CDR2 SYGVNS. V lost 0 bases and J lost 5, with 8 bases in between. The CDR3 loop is CASSEYLQDQPQHF. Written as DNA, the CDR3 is TGTGCCAGCAGTGAATACCTACAGGATCAGCCCCAGCATTTT.